What follows describes a single TCR beta chain. Its antigen is currently unknown. This entry comes from a study of cytomegalovirus exposure and HLA in healthy donors. Study overall: Prior work identified more than 90 million unique TCR beta sequences in 150 million to 200 million T cells.

Study-level results: Several of the most significant clusters were apparently associated with common viral pathogens in a later analysis.

Germline loops: CDR1 LNHDA, CDR2 SQIVND (reference sequence). V lost 7 bases, J lost 3 bases, and 13 bases lay in between. The CDR3 spans 14 residues. Researchers ran the PCR with 60 Vbeta and 13 Jbeta primers. Sequencing was performed with immunoSEQ multiplex PCR; in TCRdb, only in-frame clones are kept and a portion is missing. Here the sample spans about 88,000 clones, 80% to 90% being singletons. V and J are TRBV19 and TRBJ2-1, with D unresolved. This TCR was sampled from a man aged 18 to 30 in good health and CMV-seronegative. Sequenced input: PBMCs. CDR3: CASTPTSSYNEQFF. CDR3 DNA sequence: TGTGCCAGTACCCCGACTTCCAGCTACAATGAGCAGTTCTTC.